The source of this T cell receptor (beta chain) is a study of blood T cell repertoires in COVID-19. Study overall: Material from acute and convalescent COVID-19 was sourced from the United States, Italy and Spain. In each case, the material was cDNA or gDNA derived from T cells, B-cell-depleted T cells, or PBMCs.

The V gene's germline CDR1 is SGHTA and CDR2 FQGNSA. V was clipped by 5 bases and J by 1 base, with 9 bases between them. The CDR3 spans 14 residues. Using immunoSEQ multiplex PCR, the repertoire was profiled, and TCRdb retains in-frame clones only, with some absent. The sample lists around 200,000 clones, 75% to 90% occurring once. J is TRBJ1-5 and V is TRBV7-2, with D perhaps matching TRBD1 (5 bases). Sequencing was carried out using peripheral blood. The clonotype originates from a human donor in a cohort sampled during active COVID-19. Here the CDR3 reads CASSPQGSNQPQHF. DNA for the CDR3: TGTGCCAGCAGCCCGCAGGGAAGCAATCAGCCCCAGCATTTT.